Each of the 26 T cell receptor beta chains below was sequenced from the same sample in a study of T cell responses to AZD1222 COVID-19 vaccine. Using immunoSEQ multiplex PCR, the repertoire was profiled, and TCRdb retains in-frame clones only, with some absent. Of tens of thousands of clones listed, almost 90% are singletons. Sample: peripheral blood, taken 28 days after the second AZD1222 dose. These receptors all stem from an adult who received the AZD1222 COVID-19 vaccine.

CDR3 loop: CASSTSGTPMDTQYF. The CDR3 DNA reads TGTGCCAGCAGCACATCCGGGACCCCAATGGATACGCAGTATTTT. V gene TRBV11-3 combines with J gene TRBJ2-3, with D possibly being TRBD1 or TRBD2 (5 bases each). V was trimmed by 5 bases and J by 6 bases, leaving 18 bases between them. Germline CDR1 and CDR2: SGHNT and YENEEA. The CDR3 spans 15 residues.

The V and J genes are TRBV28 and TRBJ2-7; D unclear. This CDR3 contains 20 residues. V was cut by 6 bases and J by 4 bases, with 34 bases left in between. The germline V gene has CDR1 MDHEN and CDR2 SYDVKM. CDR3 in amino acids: CASRRTHSRIGPDLHYEQYF. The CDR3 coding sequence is TGTGCCAGCAGAAGAACCCATTCGCGTATCGGTCCAGACCTCCATTACGAGCAGTACTTC.

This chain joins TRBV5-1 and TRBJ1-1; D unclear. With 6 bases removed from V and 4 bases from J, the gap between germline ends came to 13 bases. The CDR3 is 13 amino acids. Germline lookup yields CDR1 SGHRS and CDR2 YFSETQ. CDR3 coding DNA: TGCGCCAGCAAGGGCCCAGGTATCACTGAAGCTTTCTTT. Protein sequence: CASKGPGITEAFF.

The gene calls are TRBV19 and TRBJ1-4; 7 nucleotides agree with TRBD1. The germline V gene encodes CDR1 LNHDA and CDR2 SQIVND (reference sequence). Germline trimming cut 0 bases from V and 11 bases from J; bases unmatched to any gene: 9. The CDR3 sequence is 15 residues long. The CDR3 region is CASSIDPGQPLKLFF. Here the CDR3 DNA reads TGTGCCAGTAGTATAGATCCGGGACAGCCGTTGAAACTGTTTTTT. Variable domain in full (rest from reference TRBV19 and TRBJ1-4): DGGITQSPKYLFRKEGQNVTLSCEQNLNHDAMYWYRQDPGQGLRLIYYSQIVNDFQKGDIAEGYSVSREKKESFPLTVTSAQKNPTAFYLCASSIDPGQPLKLFFGSGTQLSVL.

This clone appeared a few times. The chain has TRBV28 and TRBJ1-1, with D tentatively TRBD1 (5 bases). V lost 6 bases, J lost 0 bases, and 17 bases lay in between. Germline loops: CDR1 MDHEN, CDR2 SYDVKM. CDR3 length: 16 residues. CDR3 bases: TGTGCCAGCAGACGGTCAGGGTATTCGGTGAACACTGAAGCTTTCTTT. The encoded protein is CASRRSGYSVNTEAFF.

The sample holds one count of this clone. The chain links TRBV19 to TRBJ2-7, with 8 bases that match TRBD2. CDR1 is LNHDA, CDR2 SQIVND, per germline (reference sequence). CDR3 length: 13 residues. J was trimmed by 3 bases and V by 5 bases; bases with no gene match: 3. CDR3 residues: CASSPGTSYEQYF. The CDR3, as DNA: TGTGCCAGTAGTCCTGGGACTAGCTACGAGCAGTACTTC.

DNA of the CDR3: TGTGCCAGCAGCAAAGAAAGGGAGGGCACTGAAGCTTTCTTT. Encoded protein: CASSKEREGTEAFF. V gene TRBV21-1 combines with J gene TRBJ1-1. TRBV21-1 is a known pseudogene. This CDR3 is 14 amino acids long.

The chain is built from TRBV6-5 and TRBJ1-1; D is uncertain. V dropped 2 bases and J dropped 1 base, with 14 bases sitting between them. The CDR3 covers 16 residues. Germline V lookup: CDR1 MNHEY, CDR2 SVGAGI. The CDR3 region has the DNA TGTGCCAGCAGTTACGACCCAGATAGGCAGAACACTGAAGCTTTCTTT. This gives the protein CASSYDPDRQNTEAFF.

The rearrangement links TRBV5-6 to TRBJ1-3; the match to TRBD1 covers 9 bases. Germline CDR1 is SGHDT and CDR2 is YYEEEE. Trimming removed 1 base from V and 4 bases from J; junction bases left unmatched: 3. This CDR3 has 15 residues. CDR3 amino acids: CASSLFGTGGNTIYF. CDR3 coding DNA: TGTGCCAGCAGCTTGTTTGGGACAGGGGGAAACACCATATATTTT.

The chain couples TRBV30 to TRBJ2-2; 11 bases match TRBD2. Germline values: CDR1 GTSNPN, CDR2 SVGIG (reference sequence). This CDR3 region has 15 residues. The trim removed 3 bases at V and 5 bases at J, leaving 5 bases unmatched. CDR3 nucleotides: TGTGCCTGGAGAATAGCGGGAGGGGGAACCGGGGAGCTGTTTTTT. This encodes CAWRIAGGGTGELFF.

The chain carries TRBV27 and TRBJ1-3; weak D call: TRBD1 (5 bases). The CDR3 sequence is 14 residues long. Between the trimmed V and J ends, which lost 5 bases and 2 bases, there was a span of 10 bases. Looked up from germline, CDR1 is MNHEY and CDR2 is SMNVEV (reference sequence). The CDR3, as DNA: TGTGCCAGCAGTCTGGGGGGAACTGGAAACACCATATATTTT. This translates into CASSLGGTGNTIYF.

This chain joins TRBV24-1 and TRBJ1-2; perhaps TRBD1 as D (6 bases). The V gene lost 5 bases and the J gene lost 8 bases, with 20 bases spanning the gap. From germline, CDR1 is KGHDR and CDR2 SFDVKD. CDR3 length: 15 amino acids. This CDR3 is CATSGQGTLLGGYTF. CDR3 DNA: TGTGCCACCAGTGGCCAGGGGACCCTACTAGGAGGCTACACCTTC.

The CDR3 spells CASSQVDRGGNTEAFF. The CDR3, as DNA: TGTGCCAGCAGCCAAGTAGACAGGGGAGGGAACACTGAAGCTTTCTTT. This chain links TRBV14 with TRBJ1-1, with 8 bases matching TRBD1. Germline-derived CDR1 and CDR2 are SGHDN and FVKESK. CDR3 length: 16 residues. V lost 1 base, J lost 1 base, and 5 bases stayed unmatched.

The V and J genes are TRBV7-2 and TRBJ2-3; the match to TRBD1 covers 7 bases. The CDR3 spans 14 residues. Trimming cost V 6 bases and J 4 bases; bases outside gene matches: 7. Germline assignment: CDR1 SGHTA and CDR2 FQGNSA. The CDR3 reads CASSQTGIADTQYF. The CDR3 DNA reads TGTGCCAGCAGTCAGACAGGGATCGCAGATACGCAGTATTTT.

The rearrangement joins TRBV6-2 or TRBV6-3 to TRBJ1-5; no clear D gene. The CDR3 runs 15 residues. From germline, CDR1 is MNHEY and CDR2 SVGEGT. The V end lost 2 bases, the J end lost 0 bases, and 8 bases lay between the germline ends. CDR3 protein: CASSYGVISNQPQHF. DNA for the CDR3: TGTGCCAGCAGTTACGGAGTTATTAGCAATCAGCCCCAGCATTTT.

In DNA form, the CDR3 reads TGTGCCAGCTCCCTTGGACAGGGGACCGCGAACACTGAAGCTTTCTTT. It specifies CASSLGQGTANTEAFF. The rearrangement joins TRBV18 to TRBJ1-1, with 9 bases matching TRBD1. The CDR3 loop spans 16 amino acids. V shed 6 bases, J shed 1 base, and the junction held 9 bases outside the gene matches. The germline gives CDR1 KGHSH, CDR2 LQKENI.

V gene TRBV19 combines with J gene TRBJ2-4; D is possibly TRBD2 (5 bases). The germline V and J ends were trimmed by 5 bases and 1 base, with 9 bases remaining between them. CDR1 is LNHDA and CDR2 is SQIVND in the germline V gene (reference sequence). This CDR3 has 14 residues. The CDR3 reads CASSPERAKNIQYF. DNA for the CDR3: TGTGCCAGTAGTCCGGAGCGGGCCAAAAACATTCAGTACTTC.

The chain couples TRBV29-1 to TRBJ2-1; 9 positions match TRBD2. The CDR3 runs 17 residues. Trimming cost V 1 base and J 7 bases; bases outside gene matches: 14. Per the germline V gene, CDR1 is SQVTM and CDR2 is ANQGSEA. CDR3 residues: CSVEGSLAGGPRNEQFF. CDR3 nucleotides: TGCAGCGTTGAAGGCTCCCTGGCGGGAGGGCCGCGGAATGAGCAGTTCTTC.

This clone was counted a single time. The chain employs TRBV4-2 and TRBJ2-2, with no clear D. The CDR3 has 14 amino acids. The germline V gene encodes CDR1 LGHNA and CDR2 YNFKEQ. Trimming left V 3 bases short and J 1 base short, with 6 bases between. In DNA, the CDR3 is TGTGCCAGCAGCCAGCGGAGGAACACCGGGGAGCTGTTTTTT. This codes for CASSQRRNTGELFF.

CDR3 in amino acids: CASSVPDGDTGELFF. The CDR3 nucleotides are TGTGCCAGCAGCGTACCGGACGGGGACACCGGGGAGCTGTTTTTT. The V call is TRBV9, the J call TRBJ2-2, with D possibly being TRBD2 (5 bases). Per the germline V gene, CDR1 is SGDLS and CDR2 is YYNGEE. The CDR3 has 15 residues. Trimming removed 1 base at V and 3 bases at J, with 10 bases between.

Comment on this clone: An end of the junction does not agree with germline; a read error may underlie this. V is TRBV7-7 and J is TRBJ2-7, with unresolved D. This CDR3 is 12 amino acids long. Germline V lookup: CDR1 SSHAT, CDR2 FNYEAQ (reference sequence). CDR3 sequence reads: CASSLAGGEQYF. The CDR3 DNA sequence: TGTGCTAGCAGCTTAGCAGGCGGCGAGCAGTACTTC.

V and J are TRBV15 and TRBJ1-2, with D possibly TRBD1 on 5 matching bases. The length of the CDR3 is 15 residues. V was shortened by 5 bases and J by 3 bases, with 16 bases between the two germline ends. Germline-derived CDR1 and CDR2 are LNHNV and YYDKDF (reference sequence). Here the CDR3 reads CATSPRGRHDYGYTF. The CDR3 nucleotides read TGTGCCACCAGCCCCCGGGGCAGGCACGACTATGGCTACACCTTC.

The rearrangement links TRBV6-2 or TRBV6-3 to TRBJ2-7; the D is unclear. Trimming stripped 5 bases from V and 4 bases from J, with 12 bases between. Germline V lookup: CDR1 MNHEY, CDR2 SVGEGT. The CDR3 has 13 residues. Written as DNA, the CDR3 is TGTGCCAGCAGTCCCTCCTGGGGATACGAGCAGTACTTC. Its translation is CASSPSWGYEQYF.

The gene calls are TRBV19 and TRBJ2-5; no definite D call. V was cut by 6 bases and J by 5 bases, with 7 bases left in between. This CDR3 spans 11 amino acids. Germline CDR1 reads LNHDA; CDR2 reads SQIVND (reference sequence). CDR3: CASRAGETQYF. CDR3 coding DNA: TGTGCCAGTAGAGCCGGGGAGACCCAGTACTTC.

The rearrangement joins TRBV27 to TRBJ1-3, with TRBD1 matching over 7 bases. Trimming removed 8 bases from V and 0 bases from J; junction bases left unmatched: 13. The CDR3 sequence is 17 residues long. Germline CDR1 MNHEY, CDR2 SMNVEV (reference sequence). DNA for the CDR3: TGTGCCAGCTGGCCCTACAACAGGGGCCTCTCTGGAAACACCATATATTTT. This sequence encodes CASWPYNRGLSGNTIYF.

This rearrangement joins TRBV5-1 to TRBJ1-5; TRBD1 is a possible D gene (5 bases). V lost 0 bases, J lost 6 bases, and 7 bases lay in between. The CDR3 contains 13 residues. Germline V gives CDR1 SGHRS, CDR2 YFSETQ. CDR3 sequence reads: CASSLEGTQPQHF. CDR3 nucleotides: TGCGCCAGCAGCTTGGAGGGGACTCAGCCCCAGCATTTT.